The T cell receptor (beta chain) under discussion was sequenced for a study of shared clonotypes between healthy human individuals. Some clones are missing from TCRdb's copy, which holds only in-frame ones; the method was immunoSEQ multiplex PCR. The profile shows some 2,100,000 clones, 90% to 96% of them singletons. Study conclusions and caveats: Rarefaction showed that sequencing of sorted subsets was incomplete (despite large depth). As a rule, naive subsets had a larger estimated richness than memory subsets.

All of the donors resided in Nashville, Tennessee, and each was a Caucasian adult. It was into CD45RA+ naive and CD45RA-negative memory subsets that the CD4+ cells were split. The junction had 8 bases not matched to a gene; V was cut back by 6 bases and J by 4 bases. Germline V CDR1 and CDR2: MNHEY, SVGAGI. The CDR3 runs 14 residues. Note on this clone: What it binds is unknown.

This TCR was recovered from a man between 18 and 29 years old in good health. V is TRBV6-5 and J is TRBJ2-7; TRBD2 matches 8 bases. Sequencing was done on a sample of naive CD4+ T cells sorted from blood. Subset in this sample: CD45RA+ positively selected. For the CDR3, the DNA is TGTGCCAGCAGAGCCCCGGGCGGGGGGTACGAGCAGTACTTC. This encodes CASRAPGGGYEQYF.